This paragraph reports one T cell receptor (beta chain). These data come from a study of T cell responses to AZD1222 COVID-19 vaccine. Study-level information: The study pooled second doses at about 4 or about 12 weeks.

Sequenced by immunoSEQ multiplex PCR; TCRdb stores in-frame clones only, minus some. The sample gives 150,000 to 200,000 clones, about nine tenths of which show up once; under 8% is in the top ten. The CDR3 consists of 13 residues. The germline V and J ends were trimmed by 5 bases and 6 bases, with 11 bases remaining between them. The chain joins TRBV12-3 or TRBV12-4 to TRBJ2-1; a possible D gene is TRBD2 (5 bases). This receptor was obtained from an adult in good health. This specimen consisted of peripheral blood, obtained on day 0 of AZD1222 vaccination. The CDR3 reads CASSLHRGNEQFF. CDR3 nucleotides: TGTGCCAGCAGTCTCCACCGGGGCAATGAGCAGTTCTTC.